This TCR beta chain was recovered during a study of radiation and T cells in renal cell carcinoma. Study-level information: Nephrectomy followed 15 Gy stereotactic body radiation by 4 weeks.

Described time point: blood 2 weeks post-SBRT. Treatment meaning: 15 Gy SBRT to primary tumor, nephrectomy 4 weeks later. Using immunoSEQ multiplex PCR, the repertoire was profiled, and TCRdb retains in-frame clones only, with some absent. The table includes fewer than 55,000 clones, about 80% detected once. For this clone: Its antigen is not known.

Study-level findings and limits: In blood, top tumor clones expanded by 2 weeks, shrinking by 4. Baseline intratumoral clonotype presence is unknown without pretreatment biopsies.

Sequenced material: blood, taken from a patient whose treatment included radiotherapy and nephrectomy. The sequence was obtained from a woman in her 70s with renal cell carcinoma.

CDR3 nucleotides: TGTGCCAGCAGACCGACAGGGTACGAAAAACTGTTTTTT. It translates to CASRPTGYEKLFF. The rearrangement joins TRBV2 to TRBJ1-4; 7 bases are shared with TRBD1. Looked up from germline, CDR1 is SNHLY and CDR2 is FYNNEI. The trim removed 6 bases at V and 8 bases at J, leaving 6 bases unmatched. CDR3 length: 13 residues.